These 20 T cell receptor beta chains share one sample of origin, sequenced in a study of cytomegalovirus exposure and HLA in healthy donors. It was with 60 Vbeta and 13 Jbeta primers that the PCR ran. Sequencing used immunoSEQ multiplex PCR; TCRdb keeps in-frame clones, though not all of them. The sample shows about 200,000 clones, approximately 85% of them seen only once. Source material: PBMCs. These receptors all stem from a girl aged 5-17 years in good health and CMV-seropositive.

The chain links TRBV2 to TRBJ2-5, with 8 bases matching TRBD2. Per germline, CDR1 SNHLY and CDR2 FYNNEI. V was clipped by 10 bases and J by 5 bases; unmatched bases: 12. The CDR3 consists of 14 residues. The CDR3 reads CATAFNRGGETQYF. DNA for the CDR3: TGTGCCACCGCCTTTAATCGGGGGGGGGAGACCCAGTACTTC.

The chain couples TRBV5-4 to TRBJ1-2, with 8 nucleotides matching TRBD1. Germline lookup yields CDR1 SGHNT and CDR2 YYREEE (reference sequence). CDR3 size: 14 residues. V lost 6 bases, J lost 8 bases, and 12 bases stayed unmatched. Here the CDR3 reads CASTQTGDMWGYTF. In DNA form, the CDR3 reads TGTGCCAGCACCCAGACAGGGGACATGTGGGGCTACACCTTC.

The CDR3 DNA follows: TGTGCCAGCAGGCGGGACAGGGAGGTCACTGAAGCTTTCTTT. It translates to CASRRDREVTEAFF. The chain combines TRBV6-5 with TRBJ1-1; the match to TRBD1 covers 9 bases. The CDR3 runs to 14 residues. V lost 6 bases to trimming and J lost 4 bases; unmatched junction nucleotides: 6. In germline, CDR1 is MNHEY, CDR2 SVGAGI.

This clone has more than one count but fewer than ten. The V call is TRBV2, the J call TRBJ1-5, with D unresolved. Germline lookup yields CDR1 SNHLY and CDR2 FYNNEI. Trimming took off 6 bases at V and 2 bases at J, with 11 bases between the two ends. The CDR3 has 14 residues. The CDR3: CASRGGFGNQPQHF. DNA for the CDR3: TGTGCCAGCAGGGGAGGGTTTGGCAATCAGCCCCAGCATTTT.

Ten or more counts support this clone. This rearrangement joins TRBV7-9 to TRBJ2-3, with D maybe TRBD2 (6 bases). V lost 2 bases and J 6 bases, leaving 15 bases between the germline ends. The CDR3 is made up of 15 amino acids. CDR1 SEHNR and CDR2 FQNEAQ come from the germline V gene (reference sequence). The CDR3 coding sequence is TGTGCCAGCAGCTTAACGGCAGGGAGGCCCGATACGCAGTATTTT. Translation gives CASSLTAGRPDTQYF. The complete variable domain, with remaining parts taken from reference TRBV7-9 and TRBJ2-3, reads DTGVSQNPRHKITKRGQNVTFRCDPISEHNRLYWYRQTLGQGPEFLTYFQNEAQLEKSRLLSDRFSAERPKGSFSTLEIQRTEQGDSAMYLCASSLTAGRPDTQYFGPGTRLTVL.

V is TRBV7-8 and J is TRBJ1-4; D gene uncertain. Germline CDR1 is SGHVS and CDR2 is FQNEAQ. This CDR3 contains 13 residues. The V end was cut by 5 bases, the J end by 5 bases, with 9 bases between. The CDR3 DNA is TGTGCCAGCAGCCCCGGGGAAAATGAAAAACTGTTTTTT. Residues: CASSPGENEKLFF.

This rearrangement joins TRBV5-4 to TRBJ2-5; 10 positions match TRBD2. V was clipped by 4 bases and J by 5 bases; unmatched bases: 5. Germline assignment: CDR1 SGHNT and CDR2 YYREEE (reference sequence). The CDR3 is 14 residues long. CDR3 region: CASSAGLAEETQYF. The CDR3 DNA follows: TGTGCCAGCAGCGCTGGACTAGCGGAGGAGACCCAGTACTTC. The full variable domain, rest sourced from reference TRBV5-4 and TRBJ2-5, is ETGVTQSPTHLIKTRGQQVTLRCSSQSGHNTVSWYQQALGQGPQFIFQYYREEENGRGNFPPRFSGLQFPNYSSELNVNALELDDSALYLCASSAGLAEETQYFGPGTRLLVL.

The V and J genes are TRBV29-1 and TRBJ2-5, with 9 positions matching TRBD1. CDR1 SQVTM and CDR2 ANQGSEA come from the germline V gene. The CDR3 has 13 residues. J gave up 5 bases and V 6 bases, and 7 bases lay outside the gene matches. The CDR3 is CSVQQGAWETQYF. Here the CDR3 DNA reads TGCAGCGTACAACAGGGGGCCTGGGAGACCCAGTACTTC.

This clone appeared a single time. The genes are TRBV5-1 and TRBJ2-1, with 12 nucleotides matching TRBD1. With 1 base clipped from V and 7 bases from J, the junction kept 12 bases outside the gene matches. The CDR3 contains 18 residues. CDR1 is SGHRS and CDR2 is YFSETQ in the germline V gene. The CDR3 DNA reads as TGCGCCAGCAGCTTGAGAGGTCCCGGGACAGGGGGCGGGAATGAGCAGTTCTTC. Its protein is CASSLRGPGTGGGNEQFF.

The chain has TRBV5-1 and TRBJ2-7; D possibly corresponds to TRBD2 (7 bases). CDR1 and CDR2 (germline): SGHRS, YFSETQ. V was clipped by 4 bases and J by 2 bases, with 19 bases between them. The CDR3 runs to 16 residues. In nucleotides, the CDR3 is TGCGCCAGCAGCGGGGGGGCAGGGAAGTCAACCTACGAGCAGTACTTC. The encoded protein is CASSGGAGKSTYEQYF.

The CDR3 DNA reads TGCAGCGTTGACGGGGTGATGAACACTGAAGCTTTCTTT. The encoded protein is CSVDGVMNTEAFF. The chain couples TRBV29-1 to TRBJ1-1; D is ambiguous. The germline gives CDR1 SQVTM, CDR2 ANQGSEA. Deletions cut 3 bases from V and 0 bases from J, with 8 bases between. The CDR3 runs 13 residues.

This sequence joins TRBV10-3 and TRBJ2-7, with D perhaps TRBD1 (5 bases). The V gene lost 10 bases and the J gene lost 6 bases, with 25 bases spanning the gap. CDR1 and CDR2 (germline): ENHRY, SYGVKD. The CDR3 contains 15 residues. The chain's CDR3 is CATTDHGILNSEQYF. The DNA of the CDR3 is TGTGCCACGACAGACCATGGGATCCTGAATTCCGAGCAGTACTTC.

The CDR3 region has the DNA TGCGCCAGCAGCGGGGGTAGCCTTCGCACCGGGGAGCTGTTTTTT. Protein product: CASSGGSLRTGELFF. The chain couples TRBV10-1 to TRBJ2-2; tentative D call: TRBD2 (6 bases). The ends were cut back, 6 bases at V and 4 bases at J, with 15 bases in the middle. The CDR3 runs to 15 residues. Germline V gene sequence: CDR1 WNHNN, CDR2 SYGVQD (reference sequence).

This chain connects TRBV5-5 to TRBJ2-1, with 8 bases fitting TRBD2. V shed 6 bases and J 6 bases; nucleotides not matched to a gene: 8. In germline, CDR1 is SGHKS, CDR2 YYEKEE (reference sequence). This CDR3 has 14 residues. The CDR3 region is CASTGTSTANEQFF. In nucleotides, the CDR3 is TGTGCCAGCACCGGGACTAGTACCGCCAATGAGCAGTTCTTC.

V and J are TRBV7-8 and TRBJ2-7; D not certain. The V gene lost 3 bases and the J gene lost 2 bases, with 11 bases spanning the gap. Germline V gene lookup returns CDR1 SGHVS and CDR2 FQNEAQ. The CDR3 runs to 14 residues. CDR3 DNA: TGTGCCAGCAGCTTGGTGGAAGGAGCCTACGAGCAGTACTTC. Translating gives CASSLVEGAYEQYF.

This CDR3 reads CATKGGGDTDTGELFF. CDR3 bases: TGTGCGACCAAAGGAGGGGGGGATACGGACACCGGGGAGCTGTTTTTT. This chain joins TRBV6-7 and TRBJ2-2, with D possibly TRBD2 on 7 matching bases. TRBV6-7 is classed as an ORF, of uncertain function. This CDR3 has 16 amino acids.

The V call is TRBV6-6, the J call TRBJ1-1; a possible D gene is TRBD1 (6 bases). CDR3 length: 15 residues. Trimming cost V 0 bases and J 8 bases, with 16 bases left between them. Per the germline V gene, CDR1 is MNHNY and CDR2 is SVGAGI (reference sequence). CDR3 region: CASSYSSGQGTEAFF. The CDR3 nucleotides are TGTGCCAGCAGTTACTCGAGCGGCCAGGGGACCGAAGCTTTCTTT.

V and J are TRBV13 and TRBJ2-1; weak D call: TRBD1 (5 bases). The V and J ends lost 5 bases and 8 bases respectively, with 16 bases between them. The CDR3 totals 14 residues. Germline CDR1 PRHDT, CDR2 FYEKMQ (reference sequence). CDR3 DNA: TGTGCCAGCAGCCCCCGGATTCAGGGCGATGAGCAGTTCTTC. It encodes CASSPRIQGDEQFF. The whole variable domain, filled in from reference TRBV13 and TRBJ2-1, reads AAGVIQSPRHLIKEKRETATLKCYPIPRHDTVYWYQQGPGQDPQFLISFYEKMQSDKGSIPDRFSAQQFSDYHSELNMSSLELGDSALYFCASSPRIQGDEQFFGPGTRLTVL.

The chain combines TRBV9 with TRBJ2-7; possible D gene TRBD1, 5 bases. The CDR3 is made up of 14 amino acids. Germline assignment: CDR1 SGDLS and CDR2 YYNGEE. Trimming took off 3 bases at V and 1 base at J, with 11 bases between the two ends. CDR3 amino acids: CASSAGLDSYEQYF. DNA for the CDR3: TGTGCCAGCAGCGCAGGGTTGGATTCCTACGAGCAGTACTTC.

The chain couples TRBV5-1 to TRBJ2-7; no reliable D call. V was trimmed by 1 base and J by 5 bases, leaving 13 bases between them. Looked up from germline, CDR1 is SGHRS and CDR2 is YFSETQ. CDR3 length equals 14 residues. The CDR3 DNA reads TGCGCCAGCAGCTTGTTAAACGCCCAGGACGAGCAGTACTTC. Its translation: CASSLLNAQDEQYF.